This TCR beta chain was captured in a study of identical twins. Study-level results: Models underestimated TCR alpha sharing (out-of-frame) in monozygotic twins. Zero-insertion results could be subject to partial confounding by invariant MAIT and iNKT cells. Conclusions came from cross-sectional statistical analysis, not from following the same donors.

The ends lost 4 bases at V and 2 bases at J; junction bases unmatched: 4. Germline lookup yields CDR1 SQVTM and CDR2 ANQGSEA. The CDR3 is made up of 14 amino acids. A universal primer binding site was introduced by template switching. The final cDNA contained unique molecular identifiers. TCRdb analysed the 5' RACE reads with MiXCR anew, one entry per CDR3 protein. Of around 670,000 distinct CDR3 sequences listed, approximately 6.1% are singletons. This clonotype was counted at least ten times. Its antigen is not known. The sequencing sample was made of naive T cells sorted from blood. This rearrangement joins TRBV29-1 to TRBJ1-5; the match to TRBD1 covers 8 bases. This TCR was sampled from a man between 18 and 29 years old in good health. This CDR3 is CSVGVTGGNQPQHF. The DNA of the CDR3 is TGCAGCGTTGGTGTGACAGGGGGCAATCAGCCCCAGCATTTT.